Listed below are T cell receptor beta chains from one sample, sequenced in a study of T cells in Graves' hyperthyroidism and ophthalmopathy. TCRdb processed the multiplex PCR reads anew with MiXCR; each CDR3 protein has one entry. This table holds 700,000 to 950,000 distinct CDR3 sequences, approximately 40% found once. Sequenced input: blood. Every receptor here comes from a woman aged 40 to 50 with Graves' hyperthyroidism. Both conserved end residues are part of each CDR3. Each record gives: V gene, clone size, D gene, J gene, CDR3 protein, CDR3 DNA. D genes are given only for firm matches. Size values are once, few and many counts, or a class for expanded clones, and some rows have none.

TRBV7-2	many	TRBD1	TRBJ1-1	CASSFGQANTEAFF	TGTGCCAGCAGCTTTGGACAGGCGAACACTGAAGCTTTCTTT
TRBV10-3	many	.	TRBJ2-5	CAISENTETQYF	TGTGCCATCAGTGAGAATACGGAGACCCAGTACTTC
TRBV19	few	TRBD1	TRBJ1-5	CASSKLGQGAMGNQPQHF	TGTGCCAGTAGTAAGTTAGGACAGGGGGCCATGGGCAATCAGCCCCAGCATTTT
TRBV10-3	.	TRBD1	TRBJ1-1	CAISGRGGGTEAFF	TGTGCCATCAGTGGCAGAGGGGGCGGGACTGAAGCTTTCTTT
TRBV7-2	.	.	TRBJ2-5	CASSRWSNQPQYF	TGTGCCAGCAGCCGGTGGAGCAATCAGCCCCAGTACTTC
TRBV12-3/TRBV12-4	many	TRBD2	TRBJ2-5	CASSLEGLSAETQYF	TGTGCCAGCAGTTTAGAGGGACTATCCGCGGAGACCCAGTACTTC
TRBV7-2	few	TRBD2	TRBJ2-2	CASSRSASGNTGELFF	TGTGCCAGCAGCCGCTCGGCTAGCGGGAACACCGGGGAGCTGTTTTTT
TRBV12-3/TRBV12-4	few	.	TRBJ1-6	CASSLGSTDNSPLHF	TGTGCCAGCAGTTTGGGTTCGACCGATAATTCACCCCTCCACTTT
TRBV7-2	.	TRBD1	TRBJ1-2	CASSPRDRGVQGYTF	TGTGCCAGCAGCCCGAGGGACAGGGGGGTTCAAGGCTACACCTTC
TRBV19	.	TRBD1	TRBJ2-7	CAGSNLDRGYYEQYF	TGTGCCGGTAGTAATCTGGACAGGGGATACTACGAGCAGTACTTC
TRBV19	.	.	TRBJ1-1	CASSINGNTEAFF	TGTGCCAGTAGTATCAACGGGAACACTGAAGCTTTCTTT
TRBV5-6	many	.	TRBJ2-5	CASSLYIEETQYF	TGTGCCAGCAGCTTGTACATCGAAGAGACCCAGTACTTC
TRBV29-1	.	TRBD2	TRBJ2-5	CSVTGGLAGASQETQYF	TGCAGCGTCACCGGCGGACTAGCGGGAGCGAGTCAAGAGACCCAGTACTTC
TRBV5-1	few	TRBD1	TRBJ1-1	CASSWAGQGQTEAFF	TGCGCCAGCAGCTGGGCCGGACAGGGGCAGACTGAAGCTTTCTTT
TRBV19	.	.	TRBJ1-1	CASSWRGGNTEAFF	TGTGCCAGTAGTTGGAGGGGAGGAAACACTGAAGCTTTCTTT
TRBV6-5	.	TRBD1	TRBJ2-5	CASSYSRQGEDTQYF	TGTGCCAGCAGTTACAGCCGACAGGGAGAAGATACGCAGTACTTC
TRBV7-3	.	.	TRBJ2-2	CASRLSDRTGELFF	TGTGCCAGCAGACTCTCAGACAGGACCGGGGAGCTGTTTTTT
TRBV10-3	.	TRBD1	TRBJ1-2	CAISESTGGAELNGYTF	TGTGCCATCAGTGAGTCGACAGGGGGGGCCGAACTCAATGGCTACACCTTC
TRBV7-3	many	.	TRBJ1-1	CASSLMEVGTEAFF	TGTGCCAGCAGTCTTATGGAAGTGGGCACTGAAGCTTTCTTT
TRBV5-1	.	TRBD1	TRBJ2-7	CASSTRTGGAYEQYF	TGCGCCAGCAGCACCCGGACAGGGGGCGCGTACGAGCAGTACTTC
TRBV4-1	.	.	TRBJ1-2	CASSQTEGGDYGYTF	TGCGCCAGCAGCCAAACGGAGGGGGGCGACTATGGCTACACCTTC
TRBV4-1	.	.	TRBJ2-5	CASSLNSGVRETQYF	TGCGCCAGCAGCCTTAACTCAGGGGTCCGAGAGACCCAGTACTTC
TRBV10-1	.	TRBD2	TRBJ2-3	CASSSGTRAATDTQYF	TGCGCCAGCAGTTCCGGGACTAGGGCTGCTACAGATACGCAGTATTTT
TRBV2	once	.	TRBJ2-7	CASSEGGVSSYEQYF	TGTGCCAGCAGTGAGGGCGGGGTGTCGTCCTACGAGCAGTACTTC
TRBV29-1	.	.	TRBJ2-1	CSVVRQNANEQFF	TGCAGCGTTGTAAGACAGAACGCCAATGAGCAGTTCTTC
TRBV7-2	.	.	TRBJ2-3	CASSSTGGGFTQYF	TGTGCCAGCAGTTCCACAGGGGGGGGGTTTACGCAGTATTTT
TRBV15	.	.	TRBJ1-5	CATSRDGQGGNNQPQHF	TGTGCCACCAGCAGAGATGGCCAGGGAGGTAACAATCAGCCCCAGCATTTT
TRBV5-1	many	TRBD1	TRBJ2-7	CASRTGASYEQYF	TGCGCCAGCAGGACAGGGGCCTCCTACGAGCAGTACTTC
TRBV7-9	few	TRBD2	TRBJ2-7	CASSGRQRGSYEQYF	TGTGCCAGCAGTGGCCGGCAGCGGGGCTCCTACGAGCAGTACTTC
TRBV6-5	.	TRBD1	TRBJ2-7	CASSWARGTEQYF	TGTGCCAGCAGTTGGGCCAGGGGGACGGAGCAGTACTTC
TRBV29-1	few	.	TRBJ2-3	CSVDWTDTQYF	TGCAGCGTTGATTGGACAGATACGCAGTATTTT
TRBV10-2	.	.	TRBJ1-1	CASSYHDRNTEAFF	TGTGCCAGCAGTTACCACGACAGGAACACTGAAGCTTTCTTT
TRBV6-5	.	.	TRBJ2-7	CASRLGYDMEQYF	TGTGCCAGCCGACTCGGATATGATATGGAGCAGTACTTC
TRBV20-1	.	TRBD1	TRBJ2-5	CSAKAGGETQYF	TGCAGTGCCAAGGCAGGGGGCGAGACCCAGTACTTC
TRBV11-2	few	TRBD1	TRBJ1-3	CASSPQRDRGNTIYF	TGTGCCAGCAGCCCCCAGAGGGACAGGGGAAACACCATATATTTT
TRBV19	.	.	TRBJ1-4	CASSRVGFNEKLFF	TGTGCCAGTAGTCGGGTAGGGTTTAATGAAAAACTGTTTTTT
TRBV29-1	.	.	TRBJ1-6	CSFVERWGGNSPLHF	TGCAGTTTCGTAGAGCGGTGGGGGGGAAATTCACCCCTCCACTTT
TRBV7-9	many	.	TRBJ2-2	CASSGTQRGTGELFF	TGTGCCAGCAGCGGGACCCAGCGAGGGACCGGGGAGCTGTTTTTT
TRBV28	.	.	TRBJ1-2	CATQWLSGYTF	TGTGCCACTCAGTGGCTGTCTGGCTACACCTTC
TRBV7-2	.	.	TRBJ1-1	CASSLGLTRGANTEAFF	TGTGCCAGCAGCTTAGGTTTGACTAGGGGGGCGAACACTGAAGCTTTCTTT
TRBV24-1	many	.	TRBJ2-7	CATSEGYGQYF	TGTGCCACCAGTGAAGGTTACGGGCAGTACTTC
TRBV11-2	many	.	TRBJ2-7	CASRLAGTHEQYF	TGTGCCAGCAGGTTAGCAGGGACCCACGAGCAGTACTTC
TRBV19	many	.	TRBJ1-5	CASSTQQGWSNQPQHF	TGTGCCAGTAGTACCCAACAGGGTTGGAGCAATCAGCCCCAGCATTTT